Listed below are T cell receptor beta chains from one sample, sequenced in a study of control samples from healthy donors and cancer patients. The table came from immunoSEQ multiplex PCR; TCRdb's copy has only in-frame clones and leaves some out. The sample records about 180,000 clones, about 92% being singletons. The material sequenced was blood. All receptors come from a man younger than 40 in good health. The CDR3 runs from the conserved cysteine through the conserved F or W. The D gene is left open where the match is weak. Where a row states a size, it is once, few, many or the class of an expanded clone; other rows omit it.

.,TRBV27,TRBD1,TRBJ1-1,CASSKQGTNTEAFF,TGTGCCAGCAGTAAACAGGGGACGAACACTGAAGCTTTCTTT
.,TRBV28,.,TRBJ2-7,CASSERTSFYEQYF,TGTGCCAGCAGTGAACGGACCTCCTTCTACGAGCAGTACTTC
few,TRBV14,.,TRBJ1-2,CASSQDLGVIYGYTF,TGTGCCAGCAGCCAAGATCTAGGGGTGATTTATGGCTACACCTTC
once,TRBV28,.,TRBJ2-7,CASSSGGSYEQYF,TGTGCCAGCAGCTCCGGGGGCAGCTACGAGCAGTACTTC
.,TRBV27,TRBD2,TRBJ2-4,CASSLTSATNIQYF,TGTGCCAGCAGCCTTACTAGCGCCACAAACATTCAGTACTTC
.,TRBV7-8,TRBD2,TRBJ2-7,CASSPPRLAASYEQYF,TGTGCCAGCAGCCCCCCGCGGCTAGCGGCCTCCTACGAGCAGTACTTC
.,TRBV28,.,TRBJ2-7,CASSTRQGQYF,TGTGCCAGCAGTACTCGACAAGGGCAGTACTTC
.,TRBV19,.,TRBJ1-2,CASSIGPGFYGYTF,TGTGCCAGTAGTATAGGACCGGGGTTCTATGGCTACACCTTC
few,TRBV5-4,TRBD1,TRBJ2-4,CASSLTGGRAKNIQYF,TGTGCCAGCAGCCTCACAGGGGGCAGAGCCAAAAACATTCAGTACTTC
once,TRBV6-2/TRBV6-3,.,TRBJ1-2,CASSWGLRGINYGYTF,TGTGCCAGCAGTTGGGGCCTCCGGGGGATTAACTATGGCTACACCTTC